Given below is one T cell receptor beta chain in context. Its antigen is not identified. These data originate in a study of cytomegalovirus exposure and HLA in healthy donors. Study at large: Approximately 85 million unique TCRs from HLA-typed donors were held in an early release of data.

PCR amplification relied on 60 Vbeta primers (plus 13 Jbeta primers). Some clones are missing from TCRdb's copy, which holds only in-frame ones; the method was immunoSEQ multiplex PCR. In the table there are 150,000 to 200,000 clones, roughly 80% of which are singletons. CDR1 and CDR2 from the germline V gene are SGHDN and FVKESK. The CDR3 has 16 amino acids. The germline V and J ends were trimmed by 1 base and 4 bases, with 14 bases remaining between them. Findings and limits, study-wide: In a later analysis, a missense DCLRE1C variant was linked to TCR beta V- and J-gene trimming.

The sequence was obtained from a woman aged 45-59 years in good health and CMV-seronegative. The sample was PBMCs. The chain carries TRBV14 and TRBJ2-1, with a tentative D call TRBD2 (5 bases). Here the CDR3 reads CASSQGGWLAYNEQFF. CDR3 nucleotides: TGTGCCAGCAGCCAAGGGGGTTGGCTAGCATACAATGAGCAGTTCTTC. Together with reference TRBV14 and TRBJ2-1, the CDR3 gives the full variable domain: EAGVTQFPSHSVIEKGQTVTLRCDPISGHDNLYWYRRVMGKEIKFLLHFVKESKQDESGMPNNRFLAERTGGTYSTLKVQPAELEDSGVYFCASSQGGWLAYNEQFFGPGTRLTVL.